The 6 T cell receptor beta chains in this list originate from one sample, sequenced in a study of CD8+ T cells in alopecia areata. Collected material from alopecia areata patients comprised lesional scalp punch biopsies and peripheral blood. Extraction of RNA preceded its reverse transcription into cDNA, which served as the sequencing template. Using immunoSEQ multiplex PCR, the repertoire was profiled, and TCRdb retains in-frame clones only, with some absent. The top ten clones hold roughly 10% of a sample with about 5,700 clones, around 60% of them seen once. The sequences come from skin, collected at week 0. The receptors were gathered from a human donor with alopecia areata.

The CDR3 loop reads CASSADYNEQFF. The CDR3 DNA sequence: TGTGCCAGCAGCGCCGATTACAATGAGCAGTTCTTC. V usage is TRBV9 and J usage is TRBJ2-1; no reliable D call. The CDR3 length is 12 residues. The germline V gene has CDR1 SGDLS and CDR2 YYNGEE. V lost 3 bases and J lost 4, with 5 bases in between.

This clone came up a few times. The rearrangement joins TRBV5-1 to TRBJ2-3; D unclear. V shed 0 bases and J shed 4 bases, with 3 bases lying between them. The germline V gene encodes CDR1 SGHRS and CDR2 YFSETQ. CDR3 length equals 12 residues. The CDR3 region is CASSLGADTQYF. The CDR3 coding sequence is TGCGCCAGCAGCTTGGGGGCAGATACGCAGTATTTT.

The J gene is TRBJ1-2, the V gene TRBV6-5; D is ambiguous. CDR3 length equals 16 residues. The V gene lost 1 base and the J gene lost 2 bases, with 14 bases spanning the gap. Germline V gene sequence: CDR1 MNHEY, CDR2 SVGAGI. The CDR3 loop is CASSYYPATRNYGYTF. The CDR3 nucleotides are TGTGCCAGCAGTTACTATCCAGCGACAAGAAACTATGGCTACACCTTC.

The chain recombines TRBV5-1 with TRBJ1-6; 9 bases match TRBD1. This CDR3 is 14 amino acids long. Trimming removed 0 bases from V and 9 bases from J; junction bases left unmatched: 1. CDR1 SGHRS and CDR2 YFSETQ come from the germline V gene. The CDR3 nucleotides are TGCGCCAGCAGCTTGGTGACAGGGGGTTCACCCCTCCACTTT. Translation: CASSLVTGGSPLHF.

The gene calls are TRBV11-2 and TRBJ2-5; 8 bases match TRBD2. The germline CDR1 and CDR2 sequences are SGHAT and FQNNGV. The V segment lost 5 bases and the J segment 2 bases; nucleotides outside the gene matches: 7. The CDR3 sequence is 15 residues long. The CDR3 region is CASSPWRGAQETQYF. CDR3 in DNA: TGTGCCAGCAGCCCGTGGCGGGGGGCACAAGAGACCCAGTACTTC. Drawing the rest from reference TRBV11-2 and TRBJ2-5, the complete variable domain is EAGVAQSPRYKIIEKRQSVAFWCNPISGHATLYWYQQILGQGPKLLIQFQNNGVVDDSQLPKDRFSAERLKGVDSTLKIQPAKLEDSAVYLCASSPWRGAQETQYFGPGTRLLVL.

The chain links TRBV7-6 to TRBJ2-2, with 15 nucleotides matching TRBD2. The J segment lost 2 bases and the V segment lost 5 bases, leaving 9 bases of the junction unmatched. The CDR3 contains 19 residues. CDR1 is SGHVS, CDR2 FNYEAQ, per germline. CDR3 loop: CASSDRGLAGGLNTGELFF. Written as DNA, the CDR3 is TGTGCCAGCAGCGACCGAGGACTAGCGGGGGGGCTAAACACCGGGGAGCTGTTTTTT. The full variable domain, in which reference TRBV7-6 and TRBJ2-2 provide the parts outside the CDR3, is GAGVSQSPRYKVTKRGQDVALRCDPISGHVSLYWYRQALGQGPEFLTYFNYEAQQDKSGLPNDRFSAERPEGSISTLTIQRTEQRDSAMYRCASSDRGLAGGLNTGELFFGEGSRLTVL.